The rows below give T cell receptor beta chains drawn from one sample of a study of liver allograft versus peripheral blood T cells. MiXCR was run by TCRdb on the reads, yielding one entry per CDR3 protein. This table has over 7,500 distinct CDR3 sequences, roughly 20% appearing once. All receptors come from a human patient who had a liver transplant. Some T cells may be graft donor cells. CDR3s include the opening cysteine and the closing phenylalanine or tryptophan. Fields, in order: V gene, D gene, CDR3 length, J gene, clone size, CDR3 DNA, CDR3 protein. The D gene is left open where the match is weak. The size entry is marked missing in some rows and otherwise reads once, few, many or a size class.

>TRBV28|TRBD2|14|TRBJ2-5|many
TGTGCCAGCAGTTTAGCGGGAGTGCGGGAGACCCAGTACTTC
CASSLAGVRETQYF
>TRBV18|NA|14|TRBJ2-7|many
TGTGCCAGCTCACCACGCCCAGACCCCTACGAGCAGTACTTC
CASSPRPDPYEQYF
>TRBV24-1|NA|16|TRBJ2-2|large
TGTGCCACCAGTGATCCCCCATACTCGGGTCCCGGGGAGCTGTTTTTT
CATSDPPYSGPGELFF
>TRBV28|TRBD1|17|TRBJ1-5|NA
TGTGCCAGCAGTCCGTGGGACAGTTCAATCAAGGGTCAGCCCCAGCATTTT
CASSPWDSSIKGQPQHF
>TRBV15|TRBD2|15|TRBJ2-7|medium-sized
TGTGCCACCAGCAGACCAGCGGGGATTCATTACGAGCAGTACTTC
CATSRPAGIHYEQYF
>TRBV20-1|NA|14|TRBJ2-3|NA
TGCAGTGCTTTTCCGCCCACAGGGACAGATACGCAGTATTTT
CSAFPPTGTDTQYF
>TRBV2|NA|14|TRBJ1-1|NA
TGTGCCAGCAGTGAAGAGGGTAGGAACACTGAAGCTTTCTTT
CASSEEGRNTEAFF
>TRBV30|TRBD1|14|TRBJ1-2|once
TGTGCCTGGAGGGGGGACAGGGAAAACTATGGCTACACCTTC
CAWRGDRENYGYTF
>TRBV6-5|TRBD1|16|TRBJ1-6|NA
TGTGCCAGCAGTTCGACAGGGAGCTCCTATAATTCACCCCTCCACTTT
CASSSTGSSYNSPLHF
>TRBV19|TRBD1|13|TRBJ1-2|many
TGTGCCAGTACTATCAAAGGGACAGGCGGCTACACCTTC
CASTIKGTGGYTF
>TRBV9|NA|16|TRBJ2-3|few
TGTGCCAGCAGCGGAGGGTACCAGGGTAGCACAGATACGCAGTATTTT
CASSGGYQGSTDTQYF
>TRBV19|NA|13|TRBJ1-6|many
TGTGCCAGCGCCACCGGGCCGAATTCACCCCTCCACTTT
CASATGPNSPLHF
>TRBV20-1|NA|14|TRBJ1-4|few
TGCAGTGCTAATGTTGGGGGGCGAGAGGAAAAACTGTTTTTT
CSANVGGREEKLFF
>TRBV29-1|NA|14|TRBJ1-2|medium-sized
TGCAGCGTTGAAGTCCAGGATTCTTACTATGGCTACACCTTC
CSVEVQDSYYGYTF
>TRBV6-2/TRBV6-3|NA|15|TRBJ1-4|medium-sized
TGTGCCAGCAGTCTGCCCGGAGGAGGGAGGGAAAAACTGTTTTTT
CASSLPGGGREKLFF
>TRBV10-3|NA|14|TRBJ1-5|few
TGTGCCATCAGTGGGGGGGACTTGGGGGCTCCCCAGCATTTT
CAISGGDLGAPQHF
>TRBV30|TRBD1|13|TRBJ1-4|NA
TGTGCCTCAAACAGGGGGCATGCTGAAAAACTGTTTTTT
CASNRGHAEKLFF
>TRBV19|TRBD1|15|TRBJ2-7|few
TGTGCCAGTAGTATAGATCACAGGGGCACCTACGAGCAGTACTTC
CASSIDHRGTYEQYF
>TRBV5-4|TRBD1|13|TRBJ1-4|few
TGTGCCAGCAGCTTGCAGGGGGCTGAAAAACTGTTTTTT
CASSLQGAEKLFF
>TRBV10-1|NA|9|TRBJ2-1|NA
TGCGCCGGTAGGATGGCGCAGTTCTTC
CAGRMAQFF
>TRBV7-2|NA|14|TRBJ2-5|medium-sized
TGTGCCAGCAGCCCAGGACTAGGGGGGGAGACCCAGTACTTC
CASSPGLGGETQYF
>TRBV7-2|NA|16|TRBJ1-1|medium-sized
TGTGCCAGCAGCCCCAGTCTCGGGGACGGGGGCACTGAAGCTTTCTTT
CASSPSLGDGGTEAFF
>TRBV7-2|TRBD2|15|TRBJ2-7|NA
TGTGCCAGCAGGATACATTCGGGGGGTTTCTACGAGCAGTACTTC
CASRIHSGGFYEQYF
>TRBV29-1|TRBD2|15|TRBJ2-1|medium-sized
TGCAGCGTTAGAATACTAGCGGGGACCTACAATGAGCAGTTCTTC
CSVRILAGTYNEQFF
>TRBV20-1|NA|14|TRBJ1-5|NA
TGCAGTGCTAGAGATCTGGCAGGCAATCAGCCCCAGCATTTT
CSARDLAGNQPQHF
>TRBV19|NA|14|TRBJ1-4|NA
TGTGCCAGCACAATACCGGGACGTGGGGAAAAACTGTTTTTT
CASTIPGRGEKLFF
>TRBV29-1|TRBD1|17|TRBJ1-5|medium-sized
TGCAGCGTTGAACTAACAGGGGCTCCCTGTAGCAATCAGCCCCAGCATTTT
CSVELTGAPCSNQPQHF
>TRBV28|NA|15|TRBJ2-3|medium-sized
TGTGCCAGCAGTCCCCGGGGTAGCGGAACAGATACGCAGTATTTT
CASSPRGSGTDTQYF
>TRBV19|NA|15|TRBJ2-2|NA
TGTGCCAGTAGTATAGTCGTTCACGGGTCCGGGGAGCTGTTTTTT
CASSIVVHGSGELFF
>TRBV5-5|NA|14|TRBJ1-1|NA
TGTGCCAGCAGCTTGGCCAGGGGAGACACTGAAGCTTTCTTT
CASSLARGDTEAFF
>TRBV6-2/TRBV6-3|TRBD1|14|TRBJ1-5|medium-sized
TGTGCCAGCAGCCGTGGACAGGGCCAGCAGCCCCAGCATTTT
CASSRGQGQQPQHF
>TRBV15|NA|13|TRBJ1-5|few
TGTGCCACCAGCGGACCAAGAGCAGGGCCCCAGCATTTT
CATSGPRAGPQHF
>TRBV7-2|NA|13|TRBJ1-1|NA
TGTGCCAGCAGCTTAGTTCCAGACACTGAAGCTTTCTTT
CASSLVPDTEAFF
>TRBV10-3|TRBD1|14|TRBJ1-2|medium-sized
TGTGCCATCAGGAGGGACAGGGGGTCCGATGGCTACACCTTC
CAIRRDRGSDGYTF
>TRBV16|NA|13|TRBJ1-2|NA
TGTGCCAGCAGCCAGGTTCGCGAAGGTGGCTACACCTTC
CASSQVREGGYTF
>TRBV12-3/TRBV12-4|TRBD1|12|TRBJ1-1|few
TGTGCCAGCAGTTTGACCGGGACAGTGGCTTTCTTT
CASSLTGTVAFF
>TRBV5-6|TRBD1|18|TRBJ1-1|medium-sized
TGTGCCAGCAGTCACTTGGTACCCGGGACAGGGGAGGGAACTGAAGCTTTCTTT
CASSHLVPGTGEGTEAFF
>TRBV20-1|NA|15|TRBJ2-5|few
TGCAGTGCTAGAGAGCCGAGGGGGGGCGTGGAGACCCAGTACTTC
CSAREPRGGVETQYF
>TRBV27|NA|13|TRBJ2-6|large
TGTGCCAGTGGGACGACTGGGGCCAACGTCCTGACTTTC
CASGTTGANVLTF
>TRBV7-9|NA|13|TRBJ2-2|medium-sized
TGTGCCAGCAGGGCGAGGTTTGCCGGGGAGCTGTTTTTT
CASRARFAGELFF
>TRBV10-3|NA|16|TRBJ1-5|few
TGTGCCATCAGTGAGTCAGGAGACAGCCCCAATCAGCCCCAGCATTTT
CAISESGDSPNQPQHF
>TRBV12-3/TRBV12-4|TRBD2|15|TRBJ2-7|NA
TGTGCCAGCAGCCGAACTAGCGGGAGCTTCTACGAGCAGTACTTC
CASSRTSGSFYEQYF
>TRBV6-1|TRBD2|15|TRBJ2-5|medium-sized
TGTGCCAGCAGTCGCGGACTAGCGGCCCAAGAGACCCAGTACTTC
CASSRGLAAQETQYF